A single sample is the source of the 6 T cell receptor beta chains below, sequenced in a study of blood T cell repertoires in COVID-19. Using immunoSEQ multiplex PCR, the repertoire was profiled, and TCRdb retains in-frame clones only, with some absent. The data show approximately 220,000 clones, more than 70% seen once. The material sequenced was peripheral blood. The receptors were sampled from a woman in her 50s with acute or convalescent COVID-19.

This clone was observed a few times. The sample contains more than one DNA sequence encoding this CDR3. The chain combines TRBV5-4 with TRBJ2-5; D perhaps matches TRBD1 (5 bases). The CDR3 length is 13 residues. Germline CDR1 reads SGHNT; CDR2 reads YYREEE (reference sequence). Trimming left V 1 base short and J 4 bases short, with 8 bases between. This CDR3 is CASSLLGAETQYF. DNA for the CDR3: TGTGCCAGCAGCTTGCTAGGGGCAGAGACCCAGTACTTC.

V and J are TRBV5-1 and TRBJ2-1; D may be TRBD2 (6 bases). Trimming pared 7 bases from V and 5 bases from J, leaving 16 bases between. This CDR3 is built from 14 residues. The V gene's germline CDR1 is SGHRS and CDR2 YFSETQ. The DNA of the CDR3 is TGCGCCAGCGGGACTCCCTTCGACGACAATGAGCAGTTCTTC. The encoded protein is CASGTPFDDNEQFF. Complete variable domain (other parts from reference TRBV5-1 and TRBJ2-1): KAGVTQTPRYLIKTRGQQVTLSCSPISGHRSVSWYQQTPGQGLQFLFEYFSETQRNKGNFPGRFSGRQFSNSRSEMNVSTLELGDSALYLCASGTPFDDNEQFFGPGTRLTVL.

This sequence joins TRBV5-6 and TRBJ1-2; D gene ambiguous. The V and J ends lost 4 bases and 4 bases respectively, with 17 bases between them. Germline V lookup: CDR1 SGHDT, CDR2 YYEEEE. This CDR3 contains 15 residues. CDR3 loop: CASSPGVGSRYGYTF. The CDR3 bases are TGTGCCAGCAGCCCAGGTGTCGGGAGCCGCTATGGCTACACCTTC.

The J gene is TRBJ2-7, the V gene TRBV4-2; 9 nucleotides align to TRBD2. The CDR3 is 18 amino acids. The germline CDR1 and CDR2 sequences are LGHNA and YNFKEQ. V lost 3 bases, J lost 2 bases, and 14 bases stayed unmatched. The CDR3 protein is CASSHDVDPGLATYEQYF. The CDR3 nucleotides are TGTGCCAGCAGCCACGATGTGGACCCGGGACTAGCTACCTACGAGCAGTACTTC.

This rearrangement joins TRBV6-4 to TRBJ2-5; TRBD2 matches 7 bases. Germline values: CDR1 MRHNA, CDR2 SNTAGT. CDR3 length: 16 residues. The junction had 7 bases not matched to a gene; V was cut back by 1 base and J by 2 bases. CDR3 protein: CASSDWSGASQETQYF. The CDR3 nucleotides are TGTGCCAGCAGTGACTGGAGCGGGGCATCGCAAGAGACCCAGTACTTC.

This chain links TRBV11-2 with TRBJ2-7; TRBD1 aligns across 8 bases. V lost 5 bases, J lost 7 bases, and 13 bases stayed unmatched. This CDR3 is 15 amino acids long. CDR1 and CDR2 (germline): SGHAT, FQNNGV. This CDR3 reads CASSPRRQGAREQYF. The CDR3 DNA follows: TGTGCCAGCAGCCCGAGGCGGCAGGGGGCGCGGGAGCAGTACTTC.